Listed below are T cell receptor beta chains from one sample, sequenced in a study of cytomegalovirus exposure and HLA in healthy donors. Clones were sequenced by immunoSEQ multiplex PCR, and TCRdb holds only the in-frame ones, with some missing. The profile shows some 170,000 clones, more than 65% of them singletons. The specimen sequenced was PBMCs. The receptors were sampled from a female donor in good health and CMV-seronegative. Each CDR3 is given with its conserved first and last residue. D genes are given only for firm matches. Where a row states a size, it is once, few, many or the class of an expanded clone; other rows omit it.

d_gene,abundance,v_gene,j_gene,CDR3aa,CDR3nt
TRBD2,NA,TRBV5-1,TRBJ2-7,CASSLGTSGADEQYF,TGCGCCAGCAGCTTGGGGACTAGCGGGGCCGACGAGCAGTACTTC
NA,NA,TRBV19,TRBJ2-1,CASSIRPGVINEQFF,TGTGCCAGTAGTATCCGGCCGGGGGTAATAAATGAGCAGTTCTTC
NA,once,TRBV5-4,TRBJ1-1,CASSGRGAGSVVNTEAFF,TGTGCCAGCAGCGGGAGGGGTGCAGGGTCAGTTGTGAACACTGAAGCTTTCTTT
TRBD2,few,TRBV28,TRBJ2-5,CASRLAGLGETQYF,TGTGCCAGCAGACTAGCGGGACTCGGGGAGACCCAGTACTTC
NA,few,TRBV11-1,TRBJ1-1,CASFIMREAFF,TGTGCCAGCTTCATTATGAGGGAAGCTTTCTTT
NA,NA,TRBV6-4,TRBJ1-3,CASSDGGNKSSGNTIYF,TGTGCCAGCAGTGATGGGGGGAACAAAAGCTCTGGAAACACCATATATTTT
NA,NA,TRBV28,TRBJ2-3,CASSFSWIDRGGASADTQYF,TGTGCCAGCAGTTTTTCGTGGATAGACCGGGGAGGCGCGTCGGCAGATACGCAGTATTTT
NA,NA,TRBV30,TRBJ1-5,CAWGTGSNQPQHF,TGTGCCTGGGGCACAGGGTCCAATCAGCCCCAGCATTTT
TRBD2,NA,TRBV30,TRBJ2-7,CAWTGRRGEQYF,TGTGCCTGGACCGGGAGGAGGGGAGAGCAGTACTTC
TRBD1,NA,TRBV30,TRBJ1-4,CAWSQPGQGDEKLFF,TGTGCCTGGAGTCAGCCGGGACAGGGTGATGAAAAACTGTTTTTT
NA,NA,TRBV4-3,TRBJ2-3,CASSQRTFREQDTDTQYF,TGCGCCAGCAGCCAACGCACCTTCAGGGAACAGGACACAGATACGCAGTATTTT
TRBD1,NA,TRBV11-3,TRBJ2-6,CASSSPGTGEPGANVLTF,TGTGCCAGCAGCTCGCCCGGGACAGGGGAGCCTGGGGCCAACGTCCTGACTTTC
NA,NA,TRBV14,TRBJ2-3,CASSQESADTQYF,TGTGCCAGCAGCCAAGAGTCCGCAGATACGCAGTATTTT
TRBD2,NA,TRBV7-9,TRBJ2-5,CASSLMAGGFGETQYF,TGTGCCAGCAGCCTGATGGCGGGGGGGTTCGGAGAGACCCAGTACTTC
TRBD2,NA,TRBV29-1,TRBJ2-1,CSATSEPSGGAHGQFF,TGCAGCGCGACATCGGAGCCTAGCGGGGGGGCACATGGGCAGTTCTTC
NA,once,TRBV5-1,TRBJ1-2,CASSLAGYGYTF,TGCGCCAGCAGCCTTGCGGGCTATGGCTACACCTTC
NA,once,TRBV5-1,TRBJ2-2,CASSLASAGELFF,TGCGCCAGCAGCTTGGCAAGCGCCGGGGAGCTGTTTTTT
TRBD1,NA,TRBV6-1,TRBJ2-7,CASSARQRTGGEQYF,TGTGCCAGCAGTGCCCGGCAGAGGACAGGGGGTGAGCAGTACTTC
TRBD1,NA,TRBV5-1,TRBJ1-5,CASSLGTGATQPQHF,TGCGCCAGCAGCTTGGGGACAGGGGCAACTCAGCCCCAGCATTTT